This T cell receptor (beta chain) was recorded in a study of blood T cell repertoires in COVID-19. The assay was immunoSEQ multiplex PCR, and TCRdb's table has in-frame clones only and misses some. The sample has approximately 40,000 clones, 80% to 90% seen once. Unmatched junction bases numbered 5, after V lost 0 bases and J lost 7 bases. This CDR3 contains 15 residues. CDR1 and CDR2 from the germline V gene are LGHNA and YSLEER. Source material: peripheral blood. The V call is TRBV4-3, the J call TRBJ1-2, with TRBD1 identical over 10 bases. The sequence was obtained from a human donor in a cohort sampled during active COVID-19. In DNA form, the CDR3 reads TGCGCCAGCAGCCAAGATAAGGGGACAGGGGTTGGCTACACCTTC. Its protein product is CASSQDKGTGVGYTF.